This T cell receptor (beta chain) was identified in a study of T cells in Graves' hyperthyroidism and ophthalmopathy. Authors of the study amplified TCR beta CDR3 regions from RNA transcripts. HTBI primers drove first-round RT-PCR of the TCR CDR3. TCRdb re-called the multiplex PCR reads through MiXCR, storing one row per CDR3 protein. The sample lists more than 300,000 distinct CDR3 sequences; about a sixth were seen once. The length of the CDR3 is 15 residues. V gave up 5 bases and J gave up 3 bases; unmatched junction bases: 4. Germline lookup yields CDR1 ENHRY and CDR2 SYGVKD. This clonotype was observed many times.

The rearrangement links TRBV10-3 to TRBJ2-3, with 11 nucleotides matching TRBD2. The sequenced sample consisted of blood. This clonotype originated in a woman in her thirties with Graves' hyperthyroidism that later progressed to Graves' ophthalmopathy. CDR3 amino acids: CAISLTSGTTDTQYF. The DNA for the CDR3 is TGTGCCATCAGTCTGACTAGCGGGACGACAGATACGCAGTATTTT.